These T cell receptor beta chains were read from a single sample in a study of cytomegalovirus exposure and HLA in healthy donors. Some clones are missing from TCRdb's copy, which holds only in-frame ones; the method was immunoSEQ multiplex PCR. The sample consists of over 110,000 clones, approximately 79% of them appearing once. Material: PBMCs. Receptor source: a man in his late teens or twenties in good health and CMV-seronegative. Both conserved end residues are part of each CDR3. D genes are given only for firm matches. The size field is filled for only some rows; it gives once, few, many or a size class.

size | J | V | D | CDR3 | DNA
few | TRBJ2-5 | TRBV4-1 | TRBD2 | CASSLGTSPNQETQYF | TGCGCCAGCAGCCTTGGGACTAGCCCGAACCAAGAGACCCAGTACTTC
few | TRBJ1-2 | TRBV7-2 | NA | CASTTGTYGYTF | TGTGCCAGCACCACAGGTACCTATGGCTACACCTTC
NA | TRBJ2-3 | TRBV7-9 | NA | CASSLGGRRDTQYF | TGTGCCAGCAGCTTAGGAGGCAGAAGGGATACGCAGTATTTT
NA | TRBJ2-1 | TRBV15 | TRBD1 | CATSTETGTGFHEQFF | TGTGCCACCAGCACAGAAACCGGGACAGGGTTTCATGAGCAGTTCTTC
NA | TRBJ1-6 | TRBV7-2 | NA | CASRSGGGTSPLHF | TGCGCCAGCAGATCCGGGGGTGGGACTTCACCCCTCCACTTT
once | TRBJ1-4 | TRBV19 | NA | CASSMWSATNEKLFF | TGTGCCAGTAGTATGTGGTCGGCAACTAATGAAAAACTGTTTTTT
NA | TRBJ1-6 | TRBV4-3 | NA | CASSQGPYNSPLHF | TGCGCCAGCAGCCAAGGGCCCTATAATTCACCCCTCCACTTT
NA | TRBJ2-2 | TRBV19 | NA | CASTLPQGVDTGELFF | TGTGCCAGTACCTTACCACAGGGAGTTGACACCGGGGAGCTGTTTTTT
few | TRBJ1-4 | TRBV10-3 | NA | CAISESGEANEKLFF | TGTGCCATCAGTGAGTCTGGGGAGGCTAATGAAAAACTGTTTTTT
NA | TRBJ2-5 | TRBV7-2 | TRBD1 | CASSSTGEKETQYF | TGTGCCAGCAGCTCGACAGGGGAAAAAGAGACCCAGTACTTC
NA | TRBJ2-3 | TRBV5-1 | NA | CASSLDRADTQYF | TGCGCCAGCAGCTTGGACAGGGCAGATACGCAGTATTTT
NA | TRBJ1-5 | TRBV19 | NA | CASSIGGWENQPQHF | TGTGCCAGTAGTATTGGGGGCTGGGAAAATCAGCCCCAGCATTTT
NA | TRBJ2-1 | TRBV25-1 | TRBD2 | CASIPGGADNEQFF | TGTGCCAGCATACCGGGGGGGGCCGACAATGAGCAGTTCTTC
NA | TRBJ2-7 | TRBV29-1 | NA | CSVDGQGTYEQYF | TGCAGCGTTGACGGGCAGGGAACATACGAGCAGTACTTC
NA | TRBJ1-4 | TRBV10-3 | NA | CAISEFGEKLFF | TGTGCCATCAGTGAGTTCGGGGAAAAACTGTTTTTT
NA | TRBJ2-1 | TRBV19 | NA | CASSIAGVGKQFF | TGTGCCAGTAGTATTGCCGGGGTTGGGAAGCAGTTCTTC
once | TRBJ2-5 | TRBV7-2 | NA | CASSDGLTQETQYF | TGTGCCAGCAGCGACGGACTGACTCAAGAGACCCAGTACTTC
NA | TRBJ2-7 | TRBV9 | NA | CASSGLQGTEQYF | TGTGCCAGCAGCGGACTACAGGGTACCGAGCAGTACTTC
NA | TRBJ1-6 | TRBV19 | TRBD1 | CATMPDRGRGPLHF | TGTGCCACCATGCCGGACAGGGGGCGAGGGCCCCTCCACTTT
once | TRBJ1-3 | TRBV4-1 | NA | CASSGQGSGNTIYF | TGCGCCAGCAGCGGCCAGGGATCTGGAAACACCATATATTTT
few | TRBJ2-3 | TRBV2 | NA | CASGRDTQYF | TGTGCCAGCGGGAGAGATACGCAGTATTTT
few | TRBJ1-1 | TRBV7-2 | TRBD1 | CASSHSTGTGGTEAFF | TGTGCCAGCAGCCATTCTACCGGGACAGGAGGGACTGAAGCTTTCTTT
NA | TRBJ1-5 | TRBV6-5 | NA | CASSYFDRYQPQHF | TGTGCCAGCAGTTACTTTGACAGGTATCAGCCCCAGCATTTT
NA | TRBJ1-1 | TRBV28 | NA | CASSLYGGAGLANTEAFF | TGTGCCAGCAGTTTATACGGGGGGGCAGGCCTAGCGAACACTGAAGCTTTCTTT
once | TRBJ1-1 | TRBV7-8 | TRBD1 | CASSSLQGAQDTEAFF | TGTGCCAGCAGCTCCCTACAGGGGGCGCAGGATACTGAAGCTTTCTTT
once | TRBJ1-2 | TRBV9 | TRBD1 | CASGTGFSYGYTF | TGTGCCAGCGGGACAGGGTTTAGCTATGGCTACACCTTC
NA | TRBJ2-7 | TRBV11-3 | NA | CASGLRISYEQYF | TGTGCCAGCGGACTCCGAATCTCCTACGAGCAGTACTTC
NA | TRBJ2-3 | TRBV7-2 | TRBD2 | CASSFLLAEGPDTQYF | TGTGCCAGCAGCTTCCTACTAGCGGAGGGGCCAGATACGCAGTATTTT
NA | TRBJ2-1 | TRBV20-1 | TRBD2 | CSAASGDERFF | TGCAGTGCTGCGAGCGGGGATGAGAGGTTCTTC
NA | TRBJ2-5 | TRBV19 | TRBD1 | CASSRTTGTVQETQYF | TGTGCCAGTAGTAGAACAACCGGGACAGTCCAAGAGACCCAGTACTTC
NA | TRBJ2-7 | TRBV10-3 | TRBD1 | CAISVRDSVSYEQYF | TGTGCCATCAGTGTCCGGGACAGTGTCTCCTACGAGCAGTACTTC
NA | TRBJ1-2 | TRBV6-1 | NA | CASRSTAPRGYTF | TGTGCCAGCAGGTCGACGGCGCCCAGGGGCTACACCTTC
once | TRBJ2-5 | TRBV5-5 | TRBD2 | CASSRGTSVETQYF | TGTGCCAGCAGTCGCGGGACTAGCGTAGAGACCCAGTACTTC
NA | TRBJ2-2 | TRBV7-6 | NA | CASSLALFTGELFF | TGTGCCAGCAGCTTAGCCCTATTCACCGGGGAGCTGTTTTTT
NA | TRBJ1-2 | TRBV6-6 | TRBD1 | CASSTSGQGYTF | TGTGCCAGCAGTACCTCGGGACAGGGCTACACCTTC